The clone carrying this T cell receptor beta chain was picked up a small number of times. Its antigen is as yet unknown. The sample comes from a study of OX40 agonist ivuxolimab in advanced cancers. Study conclusions and caveats: Clones of CD4+ and CD8+ blood T cells grew by week 6 at doses of 0.1 to 3.0 mg/kg. Relative to CD4+, CD8+ T cells held more expanded clones on average.

The method was immunoSEQ multiplex PCR; TCRdb's version includes in-frame clones alone and lacks a portion of them. The sample contains about 37,000 clones, roughly 80% of which appear only once. This CDR3 region has 13 residues. Germline V gene data show CDR1 as SNHLY and CDR2 as FYNNEI. J lost 10 bases, V lost 8 bases, and 7 bases had no gene match. Sequenced material: CD4+ or CD8+ T cells sorted from blood, taken in a trial of the OX40 agonist ivuxolimab. V usage is TRBV2 and J usage is TRBJ1-6, with 8 bases identical to TRBD1. The clonotype originates from an adult with an advanced solid tumor such as melanoma, head and neck, liver or kidney cancer. In DNA form, the CDR3 reads TGTGCCAGCTTCGAGACAGGGGCCTCACCCCTCCACTTT. Translated, it gives CASFETGASPLHF.